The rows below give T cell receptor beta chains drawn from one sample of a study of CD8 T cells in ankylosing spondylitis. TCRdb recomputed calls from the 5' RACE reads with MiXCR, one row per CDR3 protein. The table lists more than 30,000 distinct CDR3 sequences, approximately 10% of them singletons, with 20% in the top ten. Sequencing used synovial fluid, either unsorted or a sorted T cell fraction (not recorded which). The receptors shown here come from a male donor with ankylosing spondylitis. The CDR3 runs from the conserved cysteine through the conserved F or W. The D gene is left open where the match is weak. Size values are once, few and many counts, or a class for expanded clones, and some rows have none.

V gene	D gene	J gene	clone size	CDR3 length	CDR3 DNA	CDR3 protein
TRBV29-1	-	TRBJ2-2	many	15	TGCAGCGGGGTCTGGGGGCGGGCTGACACCGGGGAGCTGTTTTTT	CSGVWGRADTGELFF
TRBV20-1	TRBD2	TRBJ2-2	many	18	TGCAGTGCTGTGGGACTAGCGGGAGACCGATCTAGTACCGGGGAGCTGTTTTTT	CSAVGLAGDRSSTGELFF
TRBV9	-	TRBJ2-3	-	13	TGTGCCAGCAGCGTCGGCCCCGGTCATGCGCAGTATTTT	CASSVGPGHAQYF
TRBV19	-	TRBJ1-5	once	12	TGTGCCAGTAGTATCTTTGGGCAGCCCCAGCATTTT	CASSIFGQPQHF
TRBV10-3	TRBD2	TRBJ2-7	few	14	TGTGCCATCAGTGGGGTAGCGGGAGAAGGCGAGCAGTACTTC	CAISGVAGEGEQYF
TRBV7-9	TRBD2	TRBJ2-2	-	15	TGTGCCAGCAGCTTAAGACTAGCGGACACCGGGGAGCTGTTTTTT	CASSLRLADTGELFF
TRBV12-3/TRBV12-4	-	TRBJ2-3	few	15	TGTGCCAGCAGTCGGTCCCCGACCGGCTCAGATACGCAGTATTTT	CASSRSPTGSDTQYF
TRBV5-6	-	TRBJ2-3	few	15	TGTGCCAGCGGCCCCCCTTGGGGGGGCACAGATACGCAGTATTTT	CASGPPWGGTDTQYF
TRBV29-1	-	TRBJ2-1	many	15	TGCAGCGTTGAAGGGGCTGCCTTAGGGGTGAATGAGCAGTTCTTC	CSVEGAALGVNEQFF
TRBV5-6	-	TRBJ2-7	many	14	TGTGCCAGCAGCTTGGGTGGAGATTCCTACGAGCAGTACTTC	CASSLGGDSYEQYF
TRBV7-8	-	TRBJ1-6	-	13	TGTGCCAGCAGTCCCTGGGAGGGGTCACCCCTCCACTTT	CASSPWEGSPLHF
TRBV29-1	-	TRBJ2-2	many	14	TGCAGCGTTGAGGGGGGGGCGAGCACCGGGGAGCTGTTTTTT	CSVEGGASTGELFF
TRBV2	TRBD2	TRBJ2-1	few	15	TGTGCCAGCAGTAGGGAGAGGGCTAGCGGGAATGAGCAGTTCTTC	CASSRERASGNEQFF
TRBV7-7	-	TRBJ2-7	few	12	TGTGCCAGCAGCCCGGACGGAAACGAGCAGTACTTC	CASSPDGNEQYF
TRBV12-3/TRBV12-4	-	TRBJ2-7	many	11	TGTGCCAGCAGTTTCGAGCAGCGACTGTACTTC	CASSFEQRLYF
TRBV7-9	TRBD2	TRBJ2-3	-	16	TGTGCCAGCAGCGACGATACTAGCGGGAGACGGGGGACGCAGTATTTT	CASSDDTSGRRGTQYF
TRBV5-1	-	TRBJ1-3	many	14	TGCGCCAGCAGCTTGGTAGGCTCTGGAAACACCATATATTTT	CASSLVGSGNTIYF
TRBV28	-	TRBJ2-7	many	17	TGTGCCAGCAGTTACCAGACTCGGGATTTTCGATCCTACGAGCAGTACTTC	CASSYQTRDFRSYEQYF
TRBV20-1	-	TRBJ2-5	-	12	TGCAGTGCTGAGAAGGGCGAAGAGACCCAGTACTTC	CSAEKGEETQYF
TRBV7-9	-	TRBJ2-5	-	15	TGTGCCAGCAGTTCTCCCAGCGGGCTCCAAGAGACCCAGTACTTC	CASSSPSGLQETQYF
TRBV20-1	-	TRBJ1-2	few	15	TGCAGTGCTAGAGCGAGGGAGCAGGGAGTAGTCGGCTACACCTTC	CSARAREQGVVGYTF
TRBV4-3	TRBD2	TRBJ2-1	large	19	TGCGCCAGCAGCCAGGGGAGGGCTAGCGGGAGAGCAACCTACAATGAGCAGTTCTTC	CASSQGRASGRATYNEQFF
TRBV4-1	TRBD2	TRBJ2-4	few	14	TGCGCCAGCAGCCATCCGGGACTAGAGAACATTCAGTACTTC	CASSHPGLENIQYF